This T cell receptor (beta chain) appears in the sequencing data of a study of blood T cell repertoires in COVID-19. Study details: The origin of the acute and convalescent COVID-19 samples was the United States, Italy and Spain. PBMCs, B-cell-depleted T cells, or T cells provided the cDNA or gDNA that made up the material.

The sample holds a few counts of this clone. The CDR3 contains 14 residues. The V gene's germline CDR1 is LNHDA and CDR2 SQIVND (reference sequence). V was pared by 1 base and J by 6 bases, with 9 bases between. Source study methods: Estimation of nucleated cell counts was performed using reference gene primer amplification. Assay used: immunoSEQ multiplex PCR; TCRdb lists only in-frame clones, some missing. V and J calls and clone size are copied from that table; D and trimming were computed from the DNA. The sample consists of 150,000 to 170,000 clones, about 83% of them appearing once. The TCR comes from a woman aged 55-69 years with COVID-19, enrolled during active disease. What was sequenced was peripheral blood. J is TRBJ2-2 and V is TRBV19; no firm D call. DNA of the CDR3: TGTGCCAGTAGTATAGGGAGCATATCCGGGGAGCTGTTTTTT. This gives the protein CASSIGSISGELFF.